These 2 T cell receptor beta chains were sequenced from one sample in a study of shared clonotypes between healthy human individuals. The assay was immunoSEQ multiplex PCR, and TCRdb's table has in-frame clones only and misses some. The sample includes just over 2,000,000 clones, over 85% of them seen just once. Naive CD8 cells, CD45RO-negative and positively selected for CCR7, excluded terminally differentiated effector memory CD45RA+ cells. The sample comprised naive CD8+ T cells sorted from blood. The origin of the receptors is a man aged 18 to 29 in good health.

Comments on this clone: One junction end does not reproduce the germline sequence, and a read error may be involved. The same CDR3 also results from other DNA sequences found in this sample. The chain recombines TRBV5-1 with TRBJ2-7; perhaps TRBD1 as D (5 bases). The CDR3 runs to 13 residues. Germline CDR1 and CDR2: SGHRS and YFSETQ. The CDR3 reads CASSPGQNYEQYF. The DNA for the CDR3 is TGTGCCAGCAGCCCTGGACAAAACTACGAGCAGTACTTC.

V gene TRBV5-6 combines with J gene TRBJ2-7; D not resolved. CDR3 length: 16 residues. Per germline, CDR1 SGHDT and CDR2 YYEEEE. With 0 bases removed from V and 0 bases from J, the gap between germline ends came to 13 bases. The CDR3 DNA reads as TGTGCCAGCAGCTTGGAGGTTCCGGCTGACTCCTACGAGCAGTACTTC. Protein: CASSLEVPADSYEQYF.